The clone carrying this T cell receptor (beta chain) appeared a few times. Its antigen is not known. The data derive from a study of beta chain features in type 1 diabetes. Study-level findings and limits: Whether HLA type influences TCRB rearrangement remained unresolved here. Insertions at VDJ junctions were less frequent in type 1 diabetes patients. These patients also deleted more nucleotides at the same junctions.

Averaging roughly 120 mL, one heparinised blood draw was given by each donor. The authors reverse transcribed all of the isolated RNA, so sequencing captured expressed TCRB transcripts. The method was immunoSEQ multiplex PCR; TCRdb's version includes in-frame clones alone and lacks a portion of them. The repertoire holds more than 85,000 clones, 30% to 50% seen once, with about 0.063% in the top ten. This clonotype originated in a woman aged 18 to 35 in good health. Sequencing was carried out using stem cell memory CD4+ T cells from blood.

The CDR3 protein is CASSFNRLYGYTF. The CDR3 DNA is TGTGCCAGCAGTTTCAACAGGCTGTATGGCTACACCTTC. The chain is built from TRBV27 and TRBJ1-2; perhaps TRBD1 as D (5 bases). From germline, CDR1 is MNHEY and CDR2 SMNVEV (reference sequence). V lost 3 bases, J lost 5 bases, and 10 bases lay in between. The CDR3 runs 13 residues.